This TCR beta chain was sequenced during a study of blood T cell repertoires in COVID-19. The repertoire was sequenced with immunoSEQ multiplex PCR; TCRdb's copy has only in-frame clones and lacks some. The sample contains more than 300,000 clones, 88% of which appear only once. From germline, CDR1 is SQVTM and CDR2 ANQGSEA. This CDR3 has 13 amino acids. V was clipped by 7 bases and J by 5 bases; unmatched bases: 5. Material for sequencing was PBMCs or T cells enriched from blood (not recorded which). The chain is built from TRBV29-1 and TRBJ2-1; TRBD1 aligns across 10 bases. The sequence derives from a woman between 18 and 30 years old who had recovered from COVID-19. Written as DNA, the CDR3 is TGCAGCGGCTTGGGACAGGGGAACAATGAGCAGTTCTTC. It translates to CSGLGQGNNEQFF.